This passage covers 19 T cell receptor beta chains from one sample sequenced in a study of cytomegalovirus exposure and HLA in healthy donors. PCR primers comprised 60 Vbeta and 13 Jbeta primers. The data were produced by immunoSEQ multiplex PCR, yet TCRdb's version contains in-frame clones alone and is incomplete. The data hold 55,000 to 70,000 clones, with around 80% observed a single time. Sequencing was carried out using PBMCs. Receptors originate from a male donor in good health and CMV-seronegative.

V gene TRBV5-1 combines with J gene TRBJ1-1; 11 positions match TRBD1. V dropped 4 bases and J dropped 1; count of bases not matched to a gene: 3. The CDR3 has 15 residues. Per germline, CDR1 SGHRS and CDR2 YFSETQ. The chain's CDR3 is CASSPGQGANTEAFF. As DNA, the CDR3 is TGCGCCAGCAGCCCTGGACAGGGGGCGAACACTGAAGCTTTCTTT.

The chain links TRBV18 to TRBJ2-7; 9 positions agree with TRBD1. This CDR3 contains 19 residues. Germline-derived CDR1 and CDR2 are KGHSH and LQKENI. With 0 bases clipped from V and 7 bases from J, the junction kept 19 bases outside the gene matches. CDR3 sequence reads: CASSPPIYGDRVQDSEQYF. The CDR3 DNA is TGTGCCAGCTCACCACCGATCTACGGGGACAGGGTTCAGGATTCAGAGCAGTACTTC. Full variable domain (missing parts from reference TRBV18 and TRBJ2-7): NAGVMQNPRHLVRRRGQEARLRCSPMKGHSHVYWYRQLPEEGLKFMVYLQKENIIDESGMPKERFSAEFPKEGPSILRIQQVVRGDSAAYFCASSPPIYGDRVQDSEQYFGPGTRLTVT.

The chain recombines TRBV4-2 with TRBJ1-4; 9 bases align to TRBD1. Germline CDR1 is LGHNA and CDR2 is YNFKEQ. V dropped 3 bases and J dropped 8; count of bases not matched to a gene: 16. The CDR3 sequence is 18 residues long. CDR3 protein: CASSQVTGGASPKEKLFF. CDR3 DNA: TGTGCCAGCAGCCAGGTCACAGGGGGCGCTTCGCCAAAGGAAAAACTGTTTTTT.

V usage is TRBV11-2 and J usage is TRBJ2-4, with 10 bases identical to TRBD2. CDR1 and CDR2 (germline): SGHAT, FQNNGV. This CDR3 contains 14 residues. V shed 3 bases and J 7 bases; nucleotides not matched to a gene: 3. DNA for the CDR3: TGTGCCAGCAGCTTGATACTAGCGGGGAACATTCAGTACTTC. Encoded protein: CASSLILAGNIQYF.

This clone has more than one count but fewer than ten. The chain links TRBV11-2 to TRBJ1-2, with TRBD1 matching 7 bases. CDR1 and CDR2 from the germline V gene are SGHAT and FQNNGV. V was pared by 2 bases and J by 5 bases, with 8 bases of the junction left unmatched. CDR3 length: 15 residues. Here the CDR3 reads CASSLQRGPGYGYTF. Here the CDR3 DNA reads TGTGCCAGCAGCTTACAGAGGGGGCCTGGGTATGGCTACACCTTC.

The V call is TRBV7-2, the J call TRBJ2-2; D is perhaps TRBD1 (6 bases). The CDR3 consists of 13 residues. Trimming removed 6 bases from V and 6 bases from J, with 11 bases in between. CDR1 is SGHTA, CDR2 FQGNSA, per germline. Here the CDR3 reads CASSTGFPGELFF. The DNA for the CDR3 is TGTGCCAGCAGTACAGGGTTTCCCGGGGAGCTGTTTTTT.

This clone turned up a few times. The chain combines TRBV5-3 with TRBJ2-1; 9 bases match TRBD1. TRBV5-3 is given ORF status, its function remaining uncertain. This CDR3 region has 14 residues. V lost 5 bases, J lost 2 bases, and 2 bases stayed unmatched. For the CDR3, the DNA is TGTGCCAGAAGGGGGGACAGGGCCTACAATGAGCAGTTCTTC. This translates into CARRGDRAYNEQFF.

The J gene is TRBJ1-4, the V gene TRBV6-1; TRBD1 agrees at 8 bases. Germline CDR1 and CDR2: MNHNS and SASEGT. V was pared by 9 bases and J by 0 bases, with 6 bases of the junction left unmatched. The CDR3 has 15 residues. In DNA, the CDR3 is TGTGCCAGTCTACAGGGGGGGACAACTAATGAAAAACTGTTTTTT. Translation: CASLQGGTTNEKLFF.

The chain is built from TRBV10-2 and TRBJ1-1, with D unresolved. Trimming shortened V by 5 bases and J by 5 bases, and 12 bases separated the two germline ends. The CDR3 sequence is 13 residues long. The germline gives CDR1 WSHSY, CDR2 SAAADI. CDR3 nucleotide sequence: TGCGCCAGCAGTCCGTCAGAGAGGACTGAAGCTTTCTTT. Translated: CASSPSERTEAFF.

The gene calls are TRBV7-9 and TRBJ2-3, with TRBD1 matching 7 bases. V trimming: 6 bases; J trimming: 0 bases; junction bases outside the gene matches: 6. The germline CDR1 and CDR2 sequences are SEHNR and FQNEAQ (reference sequence). The CDR3 length is 15 residues. The DNA of the CDR3 is TGTGCCAGCAGGCTAAACAGGGGTAGCACAGATACGCAGTATTTT. It yields the protein CASRLNRGSTDTQYF.

This chain uses TRBV7-2 with TRBJ1-2, with TRBD1 as a possible D gene (5 bases). CDR1 is SGHTA and CDR2 is FQGNSA in the germline V gene. This CDR3 has 13 residues. Trimming took off 1 base at V and 8 bases at J, with 11 bases between the two ends. In nucleotides, the CDR3 is TGTGCCAGCAGCTTAGTCCAGGGTGGCGGCTACACCTTC. Translation: CASSLVQGGGYTF.

Only a few counts were recorded for this clone. This chain links TRBV18 with TRBJ2-7, with a weak D call TRBD1 (6 bases). V was pared by 2 bases and J by 0 bases, with 8 bases between. Germline values: CDR1 KGHSH, CDR2 LQKENI. The CDR3 covers 14 residues. The CDR3: CASSPGQSSYEQYF. The DNA of the CDR3 is TGTGCCAGCTCACCAGGACAGAGCTCCTACGAGCAGTACTTC.

The chain links TRBV4-3 to TRBJ1-4; the match to TRBD1 covers 8 bases. Germline trimming cut 7 bases from V and 6 bases from J; bases unmatched to any gene: 13. The CDR3 has 16 amino acids. Germline V gene lookup returns CDR1 LGHNA and CDR2 YSLEER. CDR3 amino acids: CASTLGQGGGDEKLFF. In DNA, the CDR3 is TGCGCCAGCACCCTTGGACAGGGAGGGGGGGATGAAAAACTGTTTTTT.

V and J are TRBV11-2 and TRBJ1-6, with 7 bases aligning to TRBD1. Losses at the gene ends were 5 bases for V and 6 bases for J; bases not matched to a gene: 4. CDR3 length equals 14 residues. CDR1 and CDR2 from the germline V gene are SGHAT and FQNNGV. DNA for the CDR3: TGTGCCAGCAGCCGACAGGGAGGTAATTCACCCCTCCACTTT. Encoded protein: CASSRQGGNSPLHF. The variable domain in full, with the rest retrieved from reference TRBV11-2 and TRBJ1-6, is EAGVAQSPRYKIIEKRQSVAFWCNPISGHATLYWYQQILGQGPKLLIQFQNNGVVDDSQLPKDRFSAERLKGVDSTLKIQPAKLEDSAVYLCASSRQGGNSPLHFGNGTRLTVT.

The chain couples TRBV10-3 to TRBJ1-2, with a weak D call TRBD1 (5 bases). The CDR3 is made up of 15 amino acids. V dropped 3 bases and J dropped 0 bases, with 11 bases sitting between them. Germline V gene sequence: CDR1 ENHRY, CDR2 SYGVKD. The CDR3 sequence is CAISDFDSANYGYTF. CDR3 nucleotide sequence: TGTGCCATCAGTGATTTTGACAGTGCTAACTATGGCTACACCTTC.

The rearrangement joins TRBV7-9 to TRBJ1-1; no firm D call. The CDR3 is made up of 15 amino acids. The germline CDR1 and CDR2 sequences are SEHNR and FQNEAQ (reference sequence). The ends were cut back, 5 bases at V and 0 bases at J, with 13 bases in the middle. CDR3: CASSADIGMNTEAFF. CDR3 DNA sequence: TGTGCCAGCAGCGCCGACATCGGGATGAACACTGAAGCTTTCTTT.

V usage is TRBV7-2 and J usage is TRBJ2-5, with TRBD2 as a possible D gene (5 bases). Germline V gene data show CDR1 as SGHTA and CDR2 as FQGNSA. With 3 bases removed from V and 3 bases from J, the gap between germline ends came to 14 bases. CDR3 size: 15 residues. The CDR3 DNA reads as TGTGCCAGCAGCTTTGTCGGCGGGTGGGAAGAGACCCAGTACTTC. This translates into CASSFVGGWEETQYF.

For the CDR3, the DNA is TGTGCCAGTAGTAGGTTCAGTAACTATGGCTACACCTTC. This codes for CASSRFSNYGYTF. The V and J genes are TRBV19 and TRBJ1-2, with no clear D. The CDR3 spans 13 residues. Germline V gene data show CDR1 as LNHDA and CDR2 as SQIVND (reference sequence). V lost 4 bases and J lost 1, with 7 bases in between.

This rearrangement joins TRBV18 to TRBJ2-3; 8 bases agree with TRBD1. Germline V CDR1 and CDR2: KGHSH, LQKENI. Unmatched junction bases numbered 11, after V lost 5 bases and J lost 4 bases. The length of the CDR3 is 16 residues. The CDR3 sequence: CASSITGGGTADTQYF. CDR3 DNA sequence: TGTGCCAGCTCAATTACAGGGGGAGGTACAGCAGATACGCAGTATTTT.